This TCR beta chain was retrieved from a study of T cells in Graves' hyperthyroidism and ophthalmopathy. Exclusion followed for patients with uncontrolled infection, other autoimmune disease, pregnancy or lactation. The investigators amplified TCR beta CDR3 regions from RNA transcripts. RT-PCR in the first round (using the HTBI primer set) targeted the TCR CDR3. MiXCR, applied by TCRdb to the multiplex PCR reads, yields one record per CDR3 protein. The sample has hundreds of thousands of distinct CDR3 sequences; roughly 15% are singletons. CDR1 is MGHDK, CDR2 SYGVNS, per germline. V shed 7 bases and J shed 6 bases, with 17 bases lying between them. CDR3 length: 14 residues. This clonotype was recorded a few times.

The source of this sequence is a woman in her late teens or twenties with Graves' ophthalmopathy. This chain joins TRBV25-1 and TRBJ2-3, with D possibly matching TRBD2 (5 bases). The sequencing sample was made of blood. The CDR3 sequence: CASTPTEGTDTQYF. CDR3 nucleotide sequence: TGTGCCAGCACCCCCACCGAGGGTACGGATACGCAGTATTTT.